These 23 T cell receptor beta chains were sequenced from one sample in a study of blood T cell repertoires in COVID-19. Assay used: immunoSEQ multiplex PCR; TCRdb lists only in-frame clones, some missing. This table holds some 100,000 clones, approximately 87% found once. Source material: peripheral blood. The receptors shown here come from a woman in her fifties or sixties with acute or convalescent COVID-19.

V usage is TRBV15 and J usage is TRBJ2-7, with a tentative D call TRBD2 (5 bases). V was cut by 1 base and J by 11 bases, with 9 bases left in between. Germline assignment: CDR1 LNHNV and CDR2 YYDKDF (reference sequence). The CDR3 totals 11 residues. CDR3 coding DNA: TGTGCCACCAGCAGAGCCGGGGTCAAGTACTTC. It translates to CATSRAGVKYF.

V usage is TRBV28 and J usage is TRBJ1-2, with D possibly matching TRBD1 (5 bases). The CDR3 sequence is 17 residues long. V shed 4 bases and J shed 8 bases, with 26 bases lying between them. Germline loops: CDR1 MDHEN, CDR2 SYDVKM. CDR3 protein: CASSWGPGFRAIDGYTF. CDR3 DNA: TGTGCCAGCAGTTGGGGTCCAGGGTTTAGGGCGATAGACGGCTACACCTTC.

This chain links TRBV3-1 (or the pseudogene TRBV3-2) with TRBJ2-4, with 11 bases aligning to TRBD2. V shed 0 bases, J shed 4 bases, and the junction held 5 bases outside the gene matches. The CDR3 loop spans 17 amino acids. Germline V gene lookup returns CDR1 LGHDT and CDR2 YNNKEL (reference sequence). CDR3 region: CASSQDPTSGKKNIQYF. The CDR3 bases are TGTGCCAGCAGCCAAGACCCGACTAGCGGGAAAAAAAACATTCAGTACTTC.

J is TRBJ1-5 and V is TRBV27; TRBD1 aligns across 7 bases. The CDR3 loop spans 16 amino acids. V was clipped by 8 bases and J by 0 bases; unmatched bases: 10. Germline V gene lookup returns CDR1 MNHEY and CDR2 SMNVEV (reference sequence). CDR3 DNA sequence: TGTGCCAGCGGCCCCAGGGGGACGTATAGCAATCAGCCCCAGCATTTT. It translates to CASGPRGTYSNQPQHF.

J is TRBJ2-3 and V is TRBV5-4; 7 positions match TRBD2. Unmatched junction bases numbered 10, after V lost 7 bases and J lost 5 bases. The CDR3 has 14 amino acids. Germline V gene data show CDR1 as SGHNT and CDR2 as YYREEE (reference sequence). The CDR3 DNA reads TGTGCCAGCTCTGAGCGGGGTGGTAGAGATACGCAGTATTTT. Translating gives CASSERGGRDTQYF.

The CDR3 sequence: CATSDTTSSIQYF. CDR3 sequence (DNA): TGTGCCACCAGTGACACCACTAGCAGCATTCAGTACTTC. V usage is TRBV24-1 and J usage is TRBJ2-4; D possibly corresponds to TRBD2 (6 bases). Between the trimmed V and J ends, which lost 4 bases and 9 bases, there was a span of 12 bases. The CDR3 runs to 13 residues. Germline loops: CDR1 KGHDR, CDR2 SFDVKD.

The chain recombines TRBV15 with TRBJ2-1; D may be TRBD2 (5 bases). CDR1 is LNHNV and CDR2 is YYDKDF in the germline V gene (reference sequence). The ends were cut back, 3 bases at V and 1 base at J, with 19 bases in the middle. The CDR3 spans 18 residues. This CDR3 is CATSSDYAGGISYNEQFF. The CDR3 nucleotides are TGTGCCACCAGCAGTGACTATGCTGGCGGAATATCCTACAATGAGCAGTTCTTC. Complete variable domain (other parts from reference TRBV15 and TRBJ2-1): DAMVIQNPRYQVTQFGKPVTLSCSQTLNHNVMYWYQQKSSQAPKLLFHYYDKDFNNEADTPDNFQSRRPNTSFCFLDIRSPGLGDTAMYLCATSSDYAGGISYNEQFFGPGTRLTVL.

V gene TRBV28 combines with J gene TRBJ2-7; D is possibly TRBD1 (5 bases). Trimming left V 6 bases short and J 3 bases short, with 21 bases between. CDR3 length: 16 residues. Per the germline V gene, CDR1 is MDHEN and CDR2 is SYDVKM. This CDR3 is CASRPQVGLGDYEQYF. The CDR3 DNA reads as TGTGCCAGCAGACCTCAGGTTGGGCTAGGGGACTACGAGCAGTACTTC.

The J gene is TRBJ1-5, the V gene TRBV3-1 (or the pseudogene TRBV3-2); D possibly corresponds to TRBD1 (6 bases). Germline-derived CDR1 and CDR2 are LGHDT and YNNKEL (reference sequence). Trimming cost V 5 bases and J 4 bases, with 15 bases left between them. The CDR3 contains 15 residues. The CDR3 reads CASSSQGTWNQPQHF. As DNA, the CDR3 is TGTGCCAGCAGCTCGCAGGGGACGTGGAATCAGCCCCAGCATTTT.

J is TRBJ2-5 and V is TRBV10-3, with TRBD1 identical over 8 bases. The CDR3 loop spans 14 amino acids. The germline gives CDR1 ENHRY, CDR2 SYGVKD. V lost 4 bases, J lost 2 bases, and 3 bases stayed unmatched. CDR3 nucleotides: TGTGCCATCAGTGTCGGACAGGGACAAGAGACCCAGTACTTC. It specifies CAISVGQGQETQYF.

CDR3 coding DNA: TGTGCCAGCTCCCCGGGACTCCCCCCAGGCTACACCTTC. Encoded protein: CASSPGLPPGYTF. The chain has TRBV2 and TRBJ1-2; maybe TRBD1 (5 bases). The CDR3 totals 13 residues. V lost 8 bases and J lost 8, with 18 bases in between. The germline V gene has CDR1 SNHLY and CDR2 FYNNEI.

CDR3 protein: CASSLRLAASTDTQYF. The CDR3 nucleotides are TGTGCCAGCAGCTTACGATTGGCGGCTAGCACAGATACGCAGTATTTT. V and J are TRBV7-6 and TRBJ2-3; unclear D gene. The germline gives CDR1 SGHVS, CDR2 FNYEAQ. CDR3 length equals 16 residues. V was pared by 2 bases and J by 0 bases, with 12 bases between.

The CDR3 nucleotides are TGTGCCATCAGTGATCTTAGCGGGAGTTCCTACAATGAGCAGTTCTTC. This translates into CAISDLSGSSYNEQFF. The chain employs TRBV10-3 and TRBJ2-1, with TRBD2 identical over 9 bases. V was pared by 3 bases and J by 1 base, with 4 bases of the junction left unmatched. The CDR3 spans 16 residues. Per the germline V gene, CDR1 is ENHRY and CDR2 is SYGVKD.

The genes are TRBV11-3 and TRBJ1-5, with 9 bases that match TRBD1. The germline CDR1 and CDR2 sequences are SGHNT and YENEEA. The CDR3 contains 19 residues. J lost 7 bases, V lost 4 bases, and 20 bases had no gene match. The CDR3, as DNA: TGTGCCAGCAGCTCCCAATTTAAACAGGGACAGGGAAGACGGCAGCCCCAGCATTTT. This sequence encodes CASSSQFKQGQGRRQPQHF.

Written as DNA, the CDR3 is TGTGCCAGCGGATCCCGAACTAGCGGGGGGGCCAGGGAGACCCAGTACTTC. Its protein product is CASGSRTSGGARETQYF. V is TRBV28 and J is TRBJ2-5; 13 bases match TRBD2. V shed 8 bases and J 5 bases; nucleotides not matched to a gene: 14. From germline, CDR1 is MDHEN and CDR2 SYDVKM. The CDR3 runs to 17 residues.

The V call is TRBV7-9, the J call TRBJ1-2; 7 bases are shared with TRBD1. Germline-derived CDR1 and CDR2 are SEHNR and FQNEAQ (reference sequence). This CDR3 contains 14 residues. V trimming: 4 bases; J trimming: 4 bases; junction bases outside the gene matches: 6. The CDR3 spells CASSSGTDLYGYTF. In nucleotides, the CDR3 is TGTGCCAGCAGCTCCGGGACAGACCTCTATGGCTACACCTTC.

J is TRBJ2-5 and V is TRBV3-1 (or the pseudogene TRBV3-2); 8 bases are shared with TRBD2. The CDR3 runs to 22 residues. Germline assignment: CDR1 LGHDT and CDR2 YNNKEL (reference sequence). With 0 bases clipped from V and 3 bases from J, the junction kept 24 bases outside the gene matches. In DNA form, the CDR3 reads TGTGCCAGCAGCCAAGAGCAACAAATCAGAGCAAGAGTCGGGGGGGTAAAAGAGACCCAGTACTTC. Its protein product is CASSQEQQIRARVGGVKETQYF.

The V gene is TRBV6-5, the J gene TRBJ1-1; D perhaps matches TRBD1 (6 bases). V shed 6 bases and J shed 1 base, with 12 bases lying between them. The germline V gene encodes CDR1 MNHEY and CDR2 SVGAGI. CDR3 length: 14 amino acids. In nucleotides, the CDR3 is TGTGCCAGCAGCCGGGGGGCAGGGAACACTGAAGCTTTCTTT. Amino acids: CASSRGAGNTEAFF.

The gene calls are TRBV6-5 and TRBJ2-5, with TRBD2 as a possible D gene (6 bases). CDR3 size: 11 residues. V lost 6 bases to trimming and J lost 7 bases, with 9 bases between them. CDR1 and CDR2 from the germline V gene are MNHEY and SVGAGI. CDR3 in amino acids: CASRRRGTQYF. As DNA, the CDR3 is TGTGCCAGCAGAAGGAGGGGGACCCAGTACTTC.

Of note for this clone: The same CDR3 also results from other DNA sequences found in this sample. V is TRBV5-1 and J is TRBJ2-7; the match to TRBD2 covers 12 bases. The V segment lost 4 bases and the J segment 4 bases; nucleotides outside the gene matches: 3. The CDR3 loop spans 14 amino acids. From germline, CDR1 is SGHRS and CDR2 YFSETQ. CDR3 coding DNA: TGCGCCAGCAGCGGGACTAGCGGGTCTTACGAGCAGTACTTC. Its translation is CASSGTSGSYEQYF.

There are a few counts of this clone. J is TRBJ2-1 and V is TRBV15; weak D call: TRBD2 (7 bases). Deletions cut 0 bases from V and 6 bases from J, with 12 bases between. The CDR3 runs 15 residues. CDR1 and CDR2 (germline): LNHNV, YYDKDF (reference sequence). The CDR3 protein is CATSRDPAGANEQFF. The CDR3 DNA follows: TGTGCCACCAGCAGAGATCCGGCGGGGGCCAATGAGCAGTTCTTC.

The chain carries TRBV3-1 (or the pseudogene TRBV3-2) and TRBJ1-2, with 7 bases lining up with TRBD1. V shed 1 base, J shed 6 bases, and the junction held 8 bases outside the gene matches. Germline lookup yields CDR1 LGHDT and CDR2 YNNKEL (reference sequence). This CDR3 spans 15 amino acids. In DNA form, the CDR3 reads TGTGCCAGCAGCCAAGTATCAGGGGGAAGGAATGGCTACACCTTC. It translates to CASSQVSGGRNGYTF.

V usage is TRBV28 and J usage is TRBJ1-2; a possible D gene is TRBD1 (6 bases). Trimming left V 1 base short and J 4 bases short, with 10 bases between. The length of the CDR3 is 14 residues. The germline V gene has CDR1 MDHEN and CDR2 SYDVKM. CDR3 in amino acids: CASSLYAGVYGYTF. The CDR3 bases are TGTGCCAGCAGTTTATACGCAGGGGTCTATGGCTACACCTTC.